Ten or more counts support the clone carrying this T cell receptor beta chain. Its antigen is not known. TCRdb fed the reads into MiXCR, producing one record per CDR3 protein. This sample carries approximately 250,000 distinct CDR3 sequences, approximately 13% of them seen once, and the ten largest clones take 1.6%. These data originate in a study of T cell repertoires in cytomegalovirus infection. Study summary: Through public TCR beta signatures, both CMV infection and matching HLA type were indicated. General study findings and limits: Totalled public TCR beta family frequency picked out people who carried CMV plus the relevant HLA. In two of eight donors, the top clonotype was HLA-C-restricted CMV-specific.

The germline V and J ends were trimmed by 1 base and 1 base, with 14 bases remaining between them. Germline CDR1 reads SGHTA; CDR2 reads FQGNSA. This CDR3 contains 17 residues. The chain has TRBV7-2 and TRBJ2-4; perhaps TRBD1 as D (6 bases). This clonotype originated in a human donor in good health (CMV status not recorded). Some clones in this sample may be carry-over from other donors' samples. Sequenced input: PBMCs. As DNA, the CDR3 is TGTGCCAGCAGCTTAGTACCAACCCAGGGGGCCAAAAACATTCAGTACTTC. It codes for CASSLVPTQGAKNIQYF.